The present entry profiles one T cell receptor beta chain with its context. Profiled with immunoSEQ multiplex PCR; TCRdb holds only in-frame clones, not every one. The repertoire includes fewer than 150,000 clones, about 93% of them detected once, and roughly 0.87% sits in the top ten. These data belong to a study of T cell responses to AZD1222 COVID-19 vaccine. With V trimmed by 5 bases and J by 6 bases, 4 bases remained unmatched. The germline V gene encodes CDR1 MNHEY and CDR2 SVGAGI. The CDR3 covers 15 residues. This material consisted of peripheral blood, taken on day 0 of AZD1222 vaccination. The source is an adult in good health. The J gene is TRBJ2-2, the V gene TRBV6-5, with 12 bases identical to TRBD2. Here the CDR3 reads CASSRTSGEAGELFF. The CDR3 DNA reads TGTGCCAGCAGTCGGACTAGCGGGGAAGCCGGGGAGCTGTTTTTT.